A single sample is the source of the 5 T cell receptor beta chains below, sequenced in a study of lymphopenia after photon versus proton radiotherapy. The method was immunoSEQ multiplex PCR; TCRdb's version includes in-frame clones alone and lacks a portion of them. Of tens of thousands of clones listed, over 80% were seen once; the top ten hold about a tenth. The starting material was peripheral blood, obtained from a patient treated with proton-based radiotherapy. These receptors were taken from a man of 80 years or more with esophageal cancer.

The chain uses TRBV14 and TRBJ2-1; D perhaps matches TRBD2 (7 bases). The ends were cut back, 3 bases at V and 2 bases at J, with 14 bases in the middle. Germline-derived CDR1 and CDR2 are SGHDN and FVKESK. CDR3 size: 16 residues. CDR3 DNA: TGTGCCAGCAGCCAGGGTCGGGGGGCCCCCTACAATGAGCAGTTCTTC. Amino acid sequence: CASSQGRGAPYNEQFF.

The chain recombines TRBV6-6 with TRBJ1-2; tentative D call: TRBD1 (6 bases). The CDR3 contains 13 residues. V lost 7 bases and J lost 5, with 14 bases in between. In germline, CDR1 is MNHNY, CDR2 SVGAGI (reference sequence). The CDR3 DNA is TGTGCCAGCACTGAACAGGGTGAATATGGCTACACCTTC. Translated: CASTEQGEYGYTF.

The chain carries TRBV11-2 and TRBJ2-3, with 8 bases lining up with TRBD2. V lost 1 base and J lost 0; bases outside the gene matches: 3. This CDR3 comprises 16 residues. Germline assignment: CDR1 SGHAT and CDR2 FQNNGV. The CDR3 DNA follows: TGTGCCAGCAGCTTAGTTTCGGGGGGGAGCACAGATACGCAGTATTTT. Amino acid sequence: CASSLVSGGSTDTQYF.

V is TRBV20-1 and J is TRBJ1-2; D gene uncertain. V was pared by 3 bases and J by 10 bases, with 12 bases between. The germline CDR1 and CDR2 sequences are DFQATT and SNEGSKA (reference sequence). The CDR3 loop spans 11 amino acids. CDR3 DNA: TGCAGTGCTAGGACCAATCCAGACTACACCTTC. Its translation: CSARTNPDYTF.

The CDR3 protein is CASSPADRRETEAFF. The CDR3 nucleotides read TGTGCCAGCAGCCCAGCTGACAGGCGGGAGACTGAAGCTTTCTTT. This chain links TRBV7-2 with TRBJ1-1; possibly TRBD1 for D (6 bases). CDR3 length: 15 residues. The V gene's germline CDR1 is SGHTA and CDR2 FQGNSA. Trimming pared 5 bases from V and 5 bases from J, leaving 18 bases between.